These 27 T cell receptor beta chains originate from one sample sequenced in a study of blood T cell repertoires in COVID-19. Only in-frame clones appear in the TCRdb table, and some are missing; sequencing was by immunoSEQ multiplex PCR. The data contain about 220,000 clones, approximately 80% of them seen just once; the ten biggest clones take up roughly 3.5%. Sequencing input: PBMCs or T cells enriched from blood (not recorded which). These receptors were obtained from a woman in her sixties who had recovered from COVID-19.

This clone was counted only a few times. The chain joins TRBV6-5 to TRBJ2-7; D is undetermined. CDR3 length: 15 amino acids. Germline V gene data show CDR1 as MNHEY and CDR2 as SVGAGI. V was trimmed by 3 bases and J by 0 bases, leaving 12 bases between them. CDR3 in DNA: TGTGCCAGCAGTTATTGTCCGGAGATCTCCTACGAGCAGTACTTC. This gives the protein CASSYCPEISYEQYF.

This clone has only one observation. DNA of the CDR3: TGTGCCAGCAGCTTGGATCGACACCTCACTGAAGCTTTCTTT. This encodes CASSLDRHLTEAFF. The gene calls are TRBV5-4 and TRBJ1-1; D unresolved. Germline V gene data show CDR1 as SGHNT and CDR2 as YYREEE (reference sequence). Trimming removed 0 bases at V and 4 bases at J, with 10 bases between. This CDR3 contains 14 residues.

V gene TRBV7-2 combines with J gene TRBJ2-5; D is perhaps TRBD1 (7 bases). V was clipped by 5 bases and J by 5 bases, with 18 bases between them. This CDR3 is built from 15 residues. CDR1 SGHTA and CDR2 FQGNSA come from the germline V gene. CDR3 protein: CASSPGGPEMETQYF. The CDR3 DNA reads TGTGCCAGCAGCCCAGGGGGGCCGGAAATGGAGACCCAGTACTTC.

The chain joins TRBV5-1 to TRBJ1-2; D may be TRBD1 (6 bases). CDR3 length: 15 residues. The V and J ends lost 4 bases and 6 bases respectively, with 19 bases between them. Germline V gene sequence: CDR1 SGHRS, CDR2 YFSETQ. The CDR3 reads CASSRTDPLSHGYTF. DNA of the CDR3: TGCGCCAGCAGCCGGACAGACCCCTTGAGTCATGGCTACACCTTC.

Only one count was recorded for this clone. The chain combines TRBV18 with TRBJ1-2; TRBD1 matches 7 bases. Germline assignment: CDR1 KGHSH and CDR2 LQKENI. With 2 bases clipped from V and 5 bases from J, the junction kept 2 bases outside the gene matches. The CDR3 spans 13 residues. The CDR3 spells CASSPTGEYGYTF. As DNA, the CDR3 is TGTGCCAGCTCACCAACAGGGGAGTATGGCTACACCTTC.

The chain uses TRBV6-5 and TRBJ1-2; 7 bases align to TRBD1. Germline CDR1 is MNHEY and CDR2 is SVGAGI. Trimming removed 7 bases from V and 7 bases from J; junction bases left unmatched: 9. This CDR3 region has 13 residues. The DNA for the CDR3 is TGTGCCAGCACCCCCAGGGGGGATCTTGGCTACACCTTC. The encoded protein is CASTPRGDLGYTF.

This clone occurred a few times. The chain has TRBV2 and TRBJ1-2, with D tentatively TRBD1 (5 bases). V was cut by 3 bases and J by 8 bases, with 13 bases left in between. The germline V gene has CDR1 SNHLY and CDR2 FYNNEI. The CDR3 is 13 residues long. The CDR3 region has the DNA TGTGCCAGCAGTGATGGGGGGGTGAGAGGCTACACCTTC. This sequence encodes CASSDGGVRGYTF.

CDR3 sequence reads: CASSWTGDVADTQYF. The CDR3 DNA follows: TGTGCCAGCAGCTGGACAGGGGATGTCGCAGATACGCAGTATTTT. J is TRBJ2-3 and V is TRBV11-2, with 9 bases that match TRBD1. This CDR3 is built from 15 residues. Germline V gene lookup returns CDR1 SGHAT and CDR2 FQNNGV. Trimming cost V 4 bases and J 4 bases; bases outside gene matches: 6. The full variable domain, completed using reference TRBV11-2 and TRBJ2-3, is EAGVAQSPRYKIIEKRQSVAFWCNPISGHATLYWYQQILGQGPKLLIQFQNNGVVDDSQLPKDRFSAERLKGVDSTLKIQPAKLEDSAVYLCASSWTGDVADTQYFGPGTRLTVL.

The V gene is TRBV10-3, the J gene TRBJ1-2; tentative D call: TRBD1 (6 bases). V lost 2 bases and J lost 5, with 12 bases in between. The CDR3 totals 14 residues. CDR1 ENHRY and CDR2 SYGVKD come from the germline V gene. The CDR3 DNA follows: TGTGCCATCAGTGAGCGACAGGCTGATTATGGCTACACCTTC. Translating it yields CAISERQADYGYTF.

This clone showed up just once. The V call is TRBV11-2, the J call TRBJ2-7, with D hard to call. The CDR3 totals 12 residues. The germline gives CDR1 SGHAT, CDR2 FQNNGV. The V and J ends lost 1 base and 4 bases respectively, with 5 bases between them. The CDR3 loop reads CASSLGTYEQYF. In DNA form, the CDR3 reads TGTGCCAGCAGCTTAGGTACTTACGAGCAGTACTTC.

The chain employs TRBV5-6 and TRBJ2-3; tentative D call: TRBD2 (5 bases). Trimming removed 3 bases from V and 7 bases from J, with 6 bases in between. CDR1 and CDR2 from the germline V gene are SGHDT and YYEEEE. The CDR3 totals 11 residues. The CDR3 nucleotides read TGTGCCAGCAGCTCGGACTATACGCAGTATTTT. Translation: CASSSDYTQYF.

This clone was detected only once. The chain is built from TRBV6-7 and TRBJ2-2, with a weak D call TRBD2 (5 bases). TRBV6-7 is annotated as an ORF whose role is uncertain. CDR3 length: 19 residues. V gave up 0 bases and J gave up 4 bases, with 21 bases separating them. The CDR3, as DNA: TGTGCCAGCAGTTACTCGAAATGCCCCAGCGGAAATCTCACCGGGGAGCTGTTTTTT. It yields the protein CASSYSKCPSGNLTGELFF.

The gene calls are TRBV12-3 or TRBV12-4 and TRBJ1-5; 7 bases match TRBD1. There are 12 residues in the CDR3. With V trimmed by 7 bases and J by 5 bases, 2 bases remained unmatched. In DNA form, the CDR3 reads TGTGCCAGCACGGACAGGTATCAGCCCCAGCATTTT. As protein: CASTDRYQPQHF.

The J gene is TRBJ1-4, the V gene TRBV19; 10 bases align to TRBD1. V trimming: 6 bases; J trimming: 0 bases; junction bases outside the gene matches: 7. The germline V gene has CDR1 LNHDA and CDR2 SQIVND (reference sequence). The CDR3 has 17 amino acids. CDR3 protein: CASRKGQGVATNEKLFF. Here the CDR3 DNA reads TGTGCCAGTAGGAAAGGACAGGGGGTAGCAACTAATGAAAAACTGTTTTTT.

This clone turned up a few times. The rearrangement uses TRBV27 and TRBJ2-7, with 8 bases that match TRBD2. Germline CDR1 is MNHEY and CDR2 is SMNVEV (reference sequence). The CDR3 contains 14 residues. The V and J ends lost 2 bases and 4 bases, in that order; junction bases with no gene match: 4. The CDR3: CASSLGSGIYEQYF. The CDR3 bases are TGTGCCAGCAGTTTAGGTAGCGGGATTTACGAGCAGTACTTC.

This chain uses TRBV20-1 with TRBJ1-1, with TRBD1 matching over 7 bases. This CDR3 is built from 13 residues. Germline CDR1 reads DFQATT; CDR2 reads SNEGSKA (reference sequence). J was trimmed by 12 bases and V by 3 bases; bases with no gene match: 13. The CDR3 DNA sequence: TGCAGTGCTAGTCCTGACCCGAGGGGGCCGTCTTTCTTT. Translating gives CSASPDPRGPSFF.

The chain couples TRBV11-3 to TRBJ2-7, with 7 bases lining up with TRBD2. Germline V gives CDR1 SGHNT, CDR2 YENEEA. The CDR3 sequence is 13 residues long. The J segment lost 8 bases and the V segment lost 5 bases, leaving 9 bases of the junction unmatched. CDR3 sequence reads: CASSPSGMLQQYF. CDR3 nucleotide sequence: TGTGCCAGCAGCCCGAGCGGGATGCTCCAGCAGTACTTC.

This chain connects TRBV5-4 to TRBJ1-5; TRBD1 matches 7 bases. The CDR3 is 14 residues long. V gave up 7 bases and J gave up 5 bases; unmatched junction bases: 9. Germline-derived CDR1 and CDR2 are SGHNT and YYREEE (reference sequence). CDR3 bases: TGTGCCAGCGGCGTACAGGGGCTAGATCAGCCCCAGCATTTT. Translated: CASGVQGLDQPQHF.

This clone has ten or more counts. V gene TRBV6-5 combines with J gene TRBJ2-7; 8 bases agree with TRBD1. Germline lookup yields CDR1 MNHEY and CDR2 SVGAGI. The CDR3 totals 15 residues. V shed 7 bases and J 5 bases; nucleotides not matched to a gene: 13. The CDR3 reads CASIWGGQGGDEQYF. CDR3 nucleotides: TGTGCCAGCATCTGGGGCGGACAGGGAGGCGACGAGCAGTACTTC.

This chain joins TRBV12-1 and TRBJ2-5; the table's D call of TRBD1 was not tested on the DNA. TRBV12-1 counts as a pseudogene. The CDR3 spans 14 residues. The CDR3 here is CASSCRGRGETQYF. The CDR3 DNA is TGTGCCAGCAGCTGCAGGGGGCGAGGAGAGACCCAGTACTTC.

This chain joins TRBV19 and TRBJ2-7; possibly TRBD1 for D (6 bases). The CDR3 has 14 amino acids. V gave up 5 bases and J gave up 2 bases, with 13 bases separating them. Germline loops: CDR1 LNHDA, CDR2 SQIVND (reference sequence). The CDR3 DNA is TGTGCCAGTAGTCTCCGGGACATAGCCTACGAGCAGTACTTC. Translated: CASSLRDIAYEQYF.

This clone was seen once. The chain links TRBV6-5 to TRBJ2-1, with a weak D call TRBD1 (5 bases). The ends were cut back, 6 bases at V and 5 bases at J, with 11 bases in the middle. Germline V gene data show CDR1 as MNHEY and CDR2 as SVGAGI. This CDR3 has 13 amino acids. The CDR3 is CASSMTEDNEQFF. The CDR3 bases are TGTGCCAGCAGCATGACAGAGGACAATGAGCAGTTCTTC.

Here the CDR3 reads CASSRTGLSGNTIYF. The CDR3 coding sequence is TGTGCCAGCAGTCGGACAGGACTCTCTGGAAACACCATATATTTT. The rearrangement joins TRBV5-5 to TRBJ1-3; 7 nucleotides match TRBD1. Per the germline V gene, CDR1 is SGHKS and CDR2 is YYEKEE (reference sequence). The CDR3 length is 15 residues. The trim removed 5 bases at V and 0 bases at J, leaving 5 bases unmatched.

The CDR3 region has the DNA TGTGCCAGCAGCTTAACAGGCTTTGGGGCCAACGTCCTGACTTTC. Translated: CASSLTGFGANVLTF. The J gene is TRBJ2-6, the V gene TRBV5-8, with D possibly matching TRBD1 (5 bases). The CDR3 is made up of 15 amino acids. Germline V gene sequence: CDR1 SGHTS, CDR2 YDEGEE. Trimming left V 2 bases short and J 3 bases short, with 9 bases between.

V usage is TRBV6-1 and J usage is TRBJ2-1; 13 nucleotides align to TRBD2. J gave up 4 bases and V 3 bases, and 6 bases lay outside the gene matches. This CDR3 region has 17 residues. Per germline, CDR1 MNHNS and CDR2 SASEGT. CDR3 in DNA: TGTGCCAGCAGTGAGGGACTAGCGGGGAAAGTTTACAATGAGCAGTTCTTC. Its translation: CASSEGLAGKVYNEQFF.

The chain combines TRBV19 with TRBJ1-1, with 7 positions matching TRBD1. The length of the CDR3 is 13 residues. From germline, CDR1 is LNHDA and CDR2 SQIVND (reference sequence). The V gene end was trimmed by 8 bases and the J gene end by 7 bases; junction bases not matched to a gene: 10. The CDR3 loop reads CASSPIGGDEAFF. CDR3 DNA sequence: TGTGCCAGTTCACCGATAGGGGGCGATGAAGCTTTCTTT. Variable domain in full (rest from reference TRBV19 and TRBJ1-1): DGGITQSPKYLFRKEGQNVTLSCEQNLNHDAMYWYRQDPGQGLRLIYYSQIVNDFQKGDIAEGYSVSREKKESFPLTVTSAQKNPTAFYLCASSPIGGDEAFFGQGTRLTVV.

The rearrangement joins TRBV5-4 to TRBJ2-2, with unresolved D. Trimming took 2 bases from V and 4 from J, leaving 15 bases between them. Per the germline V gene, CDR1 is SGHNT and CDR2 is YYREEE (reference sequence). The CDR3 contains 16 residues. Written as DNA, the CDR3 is TGTGCCAGCAGCTTCATGCTCGAAGAGGCCACCGGGGAGCTGTTTTTT. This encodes CASSFMLEEATGELFF. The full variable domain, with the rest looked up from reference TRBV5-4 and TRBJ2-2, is ETGVTQSPTHLIKTRGQQVTLRCSSQSGHNTVSWYQQALGQGPQFIFQYYREEENGRGNFPPRFSGLQFPNYSSELNVNALELDDSALYLCASSFMLEEATGELFFGEGSRLTVL.